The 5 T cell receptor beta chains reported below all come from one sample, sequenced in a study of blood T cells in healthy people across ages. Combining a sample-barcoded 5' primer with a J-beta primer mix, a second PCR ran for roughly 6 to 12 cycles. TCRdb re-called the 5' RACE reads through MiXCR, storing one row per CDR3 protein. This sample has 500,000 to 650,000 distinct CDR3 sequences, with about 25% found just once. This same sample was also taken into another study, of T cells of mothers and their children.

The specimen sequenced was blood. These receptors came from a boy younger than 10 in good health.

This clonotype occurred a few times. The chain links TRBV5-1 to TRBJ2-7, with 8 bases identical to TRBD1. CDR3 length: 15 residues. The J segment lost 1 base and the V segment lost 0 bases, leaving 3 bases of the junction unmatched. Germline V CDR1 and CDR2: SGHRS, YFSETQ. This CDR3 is CASSLGTGLSYEQYF. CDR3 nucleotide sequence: TGCGCCAGCAGCTTGGGGACAGGGCTATCCTACGAGCAGTACTTC.

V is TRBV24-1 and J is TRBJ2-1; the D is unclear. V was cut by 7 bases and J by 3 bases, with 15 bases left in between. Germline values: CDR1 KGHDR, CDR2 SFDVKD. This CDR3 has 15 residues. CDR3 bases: TGTGCCACCAGCATGGGATCAGGAGACTACAATGAGCAGTTCTTC. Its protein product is CATSMGSGDYNEQFF.

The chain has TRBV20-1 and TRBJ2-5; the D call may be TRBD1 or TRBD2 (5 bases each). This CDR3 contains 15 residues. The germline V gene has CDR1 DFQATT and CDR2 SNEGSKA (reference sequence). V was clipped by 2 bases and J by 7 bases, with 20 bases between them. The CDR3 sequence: CSARISGTELWTQYF. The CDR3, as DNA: TGCAGTGCTAGAATATCGGGGACGGAGCTTTGGACCCAGTACTTC.

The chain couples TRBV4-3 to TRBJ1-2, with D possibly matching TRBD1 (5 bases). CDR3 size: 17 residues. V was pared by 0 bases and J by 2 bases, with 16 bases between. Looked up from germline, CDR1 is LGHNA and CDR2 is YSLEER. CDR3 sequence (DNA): TGCGCCAGCAGCCAAGATCTAGGACGGCGGGGCAACTATGGCTACACCTTC. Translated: CASSQDLGRRGNYGYTF.

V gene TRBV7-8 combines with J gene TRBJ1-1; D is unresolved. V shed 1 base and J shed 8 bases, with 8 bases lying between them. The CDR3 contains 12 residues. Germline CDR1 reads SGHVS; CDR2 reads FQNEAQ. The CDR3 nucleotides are TGTGCCAGCAGCTTAGGTAGGGCAGAAGCTTTCTTT. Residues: CASSLGRAEAFF.